A single T cell receptor (beta chain) is shown here with its context. Its matching antigen is unknown. The sample comes from a study of T cells in localized non-small cell lung cancer. Overall study findings and caveats: Only one tumor region went through sequencing, so heterogeneity may still be there. Blood T cell density predicted longer survival; adjacent-lung clonality, shorter. Turning up in adjacent lung were a median around 60 of the top 100 tumor clones.

V dropped 4 bases and J dropped 0 bases, with 10 bases sitting between them. Germline CDR1 reads SGHRS; CDR2 reads YFSETQ. The CDR3 loop spans 15 amino acids. Profiling relied on immunoSEQ multiplex PCR, and the TCRdb table lists in-frame clones only, not all of them. The table has tens of thousands of clones, more than 75% seen once; the top ten hold roughly 19%. This specimen was peripheral blood, taken before any cancer treatment. This TCR came from a woman aged 40-75 years with stage I squamous cell lung carcinoma. The chain combines TRBV5-1 with TRBJ2-2; either TRBD1 or TRBD2 may fit D (5 bases each). The CDR3 sequence: CASSRGETNTGELFF. CDR3 DNA: TGCGCCAGCAGCAGAGGGGAAACGAACACCGGGGAGCTGTTTTTT.